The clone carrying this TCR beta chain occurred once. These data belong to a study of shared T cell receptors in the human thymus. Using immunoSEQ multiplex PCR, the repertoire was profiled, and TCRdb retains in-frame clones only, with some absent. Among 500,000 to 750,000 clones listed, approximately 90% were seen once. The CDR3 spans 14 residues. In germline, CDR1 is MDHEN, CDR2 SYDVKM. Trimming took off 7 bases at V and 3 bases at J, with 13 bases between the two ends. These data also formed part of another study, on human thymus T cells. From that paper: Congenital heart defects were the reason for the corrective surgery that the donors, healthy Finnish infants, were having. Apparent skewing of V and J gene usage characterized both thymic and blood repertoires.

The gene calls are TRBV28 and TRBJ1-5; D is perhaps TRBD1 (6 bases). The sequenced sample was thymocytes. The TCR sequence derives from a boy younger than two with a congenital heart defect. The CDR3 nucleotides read TGTGCCAGCACAGTCCGGGACAACAATCAGCCCCAGCATTTT. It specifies CASTVRDNNQPQHF.